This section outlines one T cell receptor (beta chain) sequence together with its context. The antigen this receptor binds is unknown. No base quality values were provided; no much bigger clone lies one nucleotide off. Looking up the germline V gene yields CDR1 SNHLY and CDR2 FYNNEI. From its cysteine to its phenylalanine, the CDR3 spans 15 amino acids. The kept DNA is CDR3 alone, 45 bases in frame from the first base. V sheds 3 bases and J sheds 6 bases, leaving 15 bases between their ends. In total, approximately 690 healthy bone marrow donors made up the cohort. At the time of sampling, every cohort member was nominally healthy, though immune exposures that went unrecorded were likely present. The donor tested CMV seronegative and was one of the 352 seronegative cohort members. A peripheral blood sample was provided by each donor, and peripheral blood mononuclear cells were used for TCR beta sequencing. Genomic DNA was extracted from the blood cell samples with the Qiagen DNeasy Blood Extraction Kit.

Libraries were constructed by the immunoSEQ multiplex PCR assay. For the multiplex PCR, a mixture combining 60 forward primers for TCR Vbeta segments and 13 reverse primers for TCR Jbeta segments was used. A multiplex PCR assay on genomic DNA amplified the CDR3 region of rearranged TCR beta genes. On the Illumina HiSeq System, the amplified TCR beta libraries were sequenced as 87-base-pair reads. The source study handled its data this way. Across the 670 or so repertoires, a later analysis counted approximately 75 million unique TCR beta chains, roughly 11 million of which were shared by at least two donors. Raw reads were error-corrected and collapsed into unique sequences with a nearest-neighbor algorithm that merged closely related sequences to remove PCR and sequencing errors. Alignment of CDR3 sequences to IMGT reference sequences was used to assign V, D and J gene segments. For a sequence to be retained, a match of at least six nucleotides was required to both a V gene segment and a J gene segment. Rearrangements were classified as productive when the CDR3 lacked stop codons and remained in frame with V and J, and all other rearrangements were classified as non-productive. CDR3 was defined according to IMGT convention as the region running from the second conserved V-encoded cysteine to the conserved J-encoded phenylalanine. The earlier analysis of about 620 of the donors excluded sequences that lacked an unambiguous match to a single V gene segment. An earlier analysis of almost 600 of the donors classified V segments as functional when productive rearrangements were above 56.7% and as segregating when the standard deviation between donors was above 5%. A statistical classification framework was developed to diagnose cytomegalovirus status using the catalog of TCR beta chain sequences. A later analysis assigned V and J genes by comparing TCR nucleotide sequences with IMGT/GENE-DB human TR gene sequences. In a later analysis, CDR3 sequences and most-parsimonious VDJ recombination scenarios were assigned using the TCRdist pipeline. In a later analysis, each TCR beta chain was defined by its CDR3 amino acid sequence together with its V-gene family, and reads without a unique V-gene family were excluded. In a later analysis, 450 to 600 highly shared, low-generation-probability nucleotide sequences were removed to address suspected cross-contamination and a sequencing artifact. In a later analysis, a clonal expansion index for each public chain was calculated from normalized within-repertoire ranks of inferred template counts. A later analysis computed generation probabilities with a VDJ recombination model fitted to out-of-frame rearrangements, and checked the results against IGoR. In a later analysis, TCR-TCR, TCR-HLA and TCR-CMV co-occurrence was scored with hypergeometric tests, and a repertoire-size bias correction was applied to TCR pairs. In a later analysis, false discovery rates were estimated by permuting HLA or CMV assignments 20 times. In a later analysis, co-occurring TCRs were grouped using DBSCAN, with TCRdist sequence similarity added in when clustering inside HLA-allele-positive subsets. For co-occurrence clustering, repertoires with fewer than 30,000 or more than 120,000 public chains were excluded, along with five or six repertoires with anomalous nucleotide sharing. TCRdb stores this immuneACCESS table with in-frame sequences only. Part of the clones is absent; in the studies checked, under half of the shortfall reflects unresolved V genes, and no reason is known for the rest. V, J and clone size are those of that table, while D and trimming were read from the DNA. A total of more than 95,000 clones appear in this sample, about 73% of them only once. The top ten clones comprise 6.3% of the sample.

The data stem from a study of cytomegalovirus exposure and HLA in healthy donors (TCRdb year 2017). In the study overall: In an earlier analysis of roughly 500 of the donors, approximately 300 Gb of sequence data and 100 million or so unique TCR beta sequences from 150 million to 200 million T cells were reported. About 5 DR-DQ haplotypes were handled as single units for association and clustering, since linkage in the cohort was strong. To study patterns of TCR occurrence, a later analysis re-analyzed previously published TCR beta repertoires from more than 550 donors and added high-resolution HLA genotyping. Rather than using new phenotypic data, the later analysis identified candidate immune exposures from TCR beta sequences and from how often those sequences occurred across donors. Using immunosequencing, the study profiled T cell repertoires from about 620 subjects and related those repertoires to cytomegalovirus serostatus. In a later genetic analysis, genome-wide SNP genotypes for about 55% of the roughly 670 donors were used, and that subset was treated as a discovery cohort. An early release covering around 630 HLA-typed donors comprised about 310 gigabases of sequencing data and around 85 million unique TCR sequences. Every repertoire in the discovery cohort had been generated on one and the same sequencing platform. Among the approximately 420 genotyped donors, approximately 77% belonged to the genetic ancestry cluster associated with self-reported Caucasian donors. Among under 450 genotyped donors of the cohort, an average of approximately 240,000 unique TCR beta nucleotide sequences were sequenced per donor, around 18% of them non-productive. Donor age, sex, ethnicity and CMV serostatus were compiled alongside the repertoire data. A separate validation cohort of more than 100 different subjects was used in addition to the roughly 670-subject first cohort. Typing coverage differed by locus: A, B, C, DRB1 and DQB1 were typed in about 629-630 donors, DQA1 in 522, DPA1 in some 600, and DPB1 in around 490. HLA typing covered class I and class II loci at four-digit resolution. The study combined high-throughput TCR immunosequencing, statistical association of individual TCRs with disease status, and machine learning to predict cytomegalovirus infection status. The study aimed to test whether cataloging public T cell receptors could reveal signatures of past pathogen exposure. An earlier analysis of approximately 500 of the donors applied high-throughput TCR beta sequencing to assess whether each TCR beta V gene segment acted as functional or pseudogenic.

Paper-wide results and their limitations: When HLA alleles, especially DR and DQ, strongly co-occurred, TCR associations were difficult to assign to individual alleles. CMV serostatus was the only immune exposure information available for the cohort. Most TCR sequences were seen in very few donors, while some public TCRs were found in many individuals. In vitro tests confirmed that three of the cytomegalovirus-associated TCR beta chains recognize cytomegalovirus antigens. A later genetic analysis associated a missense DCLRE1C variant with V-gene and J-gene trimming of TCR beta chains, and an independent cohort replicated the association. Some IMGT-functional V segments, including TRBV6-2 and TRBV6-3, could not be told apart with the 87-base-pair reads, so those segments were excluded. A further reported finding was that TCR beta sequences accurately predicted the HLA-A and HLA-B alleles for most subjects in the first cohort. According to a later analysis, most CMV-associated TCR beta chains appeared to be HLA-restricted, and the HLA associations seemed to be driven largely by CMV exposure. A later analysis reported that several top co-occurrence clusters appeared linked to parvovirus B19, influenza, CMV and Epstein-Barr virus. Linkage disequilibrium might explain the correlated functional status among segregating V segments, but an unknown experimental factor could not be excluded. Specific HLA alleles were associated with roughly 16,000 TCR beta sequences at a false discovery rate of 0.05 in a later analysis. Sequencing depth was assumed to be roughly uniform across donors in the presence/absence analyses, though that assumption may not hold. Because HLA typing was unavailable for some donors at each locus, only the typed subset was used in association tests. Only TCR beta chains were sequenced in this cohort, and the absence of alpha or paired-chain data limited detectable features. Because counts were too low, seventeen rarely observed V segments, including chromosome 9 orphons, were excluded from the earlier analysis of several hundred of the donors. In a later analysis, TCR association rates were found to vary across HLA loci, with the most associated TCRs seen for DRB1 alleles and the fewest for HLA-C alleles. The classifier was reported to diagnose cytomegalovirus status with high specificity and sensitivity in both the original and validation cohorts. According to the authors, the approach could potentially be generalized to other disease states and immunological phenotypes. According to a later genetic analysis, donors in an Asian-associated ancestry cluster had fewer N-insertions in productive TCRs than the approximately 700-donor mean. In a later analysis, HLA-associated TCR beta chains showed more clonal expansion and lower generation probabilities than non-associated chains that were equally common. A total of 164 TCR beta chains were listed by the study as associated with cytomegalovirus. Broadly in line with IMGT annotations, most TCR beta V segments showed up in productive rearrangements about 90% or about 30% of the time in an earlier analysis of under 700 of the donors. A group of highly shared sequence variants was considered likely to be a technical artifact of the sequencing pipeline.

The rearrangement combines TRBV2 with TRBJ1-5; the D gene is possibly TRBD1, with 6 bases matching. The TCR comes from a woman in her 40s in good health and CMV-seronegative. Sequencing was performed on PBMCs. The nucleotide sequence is TGTGCCAGCAGTGACCGGGTCCCAGGGGTTCAGCCCCAGCATTTT. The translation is CASSDRVPGVQPQHF. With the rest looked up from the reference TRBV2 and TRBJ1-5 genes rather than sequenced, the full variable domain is EPEVTQTPSHQVTQMGQEVILRCVPISNHLYFYWYRQILGQKVEFLVSFYNNEISEKSEIFDDQFSVERPDGSNFTLKIRSTKLEDSAMYFCASSDRVPGVQPQHFGDGTRLSIL.